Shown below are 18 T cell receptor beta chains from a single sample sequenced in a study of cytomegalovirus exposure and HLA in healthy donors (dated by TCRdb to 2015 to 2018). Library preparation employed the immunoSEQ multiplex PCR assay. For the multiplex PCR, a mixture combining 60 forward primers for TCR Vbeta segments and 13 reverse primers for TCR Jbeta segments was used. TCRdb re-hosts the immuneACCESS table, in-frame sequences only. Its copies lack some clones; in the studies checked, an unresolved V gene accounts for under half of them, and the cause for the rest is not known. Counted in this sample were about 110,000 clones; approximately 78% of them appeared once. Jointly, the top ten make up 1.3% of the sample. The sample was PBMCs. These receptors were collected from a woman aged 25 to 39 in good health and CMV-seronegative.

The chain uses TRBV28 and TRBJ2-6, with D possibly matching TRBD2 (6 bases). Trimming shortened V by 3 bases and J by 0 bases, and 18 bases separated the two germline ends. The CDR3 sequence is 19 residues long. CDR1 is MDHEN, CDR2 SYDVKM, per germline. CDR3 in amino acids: CASSFGLGGKSSGANVLTF. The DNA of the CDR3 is TGTGCCAGCAGTTTTGGGCTTGGGGGGAAGAGCTCTGGGGCCAACGTCCTGACTTTC.

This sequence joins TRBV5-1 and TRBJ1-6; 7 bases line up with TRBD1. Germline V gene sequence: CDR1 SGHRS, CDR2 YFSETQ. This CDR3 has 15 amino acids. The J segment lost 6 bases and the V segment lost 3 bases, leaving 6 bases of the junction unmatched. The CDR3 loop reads CASSWNRGPNSPLHF. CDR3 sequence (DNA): TGCGCCAGCAGCTGGAACAGGGGCCCTAATTCACCCCTCCACTTT. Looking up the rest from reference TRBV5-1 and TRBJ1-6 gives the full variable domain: KAGVTQTPRYLIKTRGQQVTLSCSPISGHRSVSWYQQTPGQGLQFLFEYFSETQRNKGNFPGRFSGRQFSNSRSEMNVSTLELGDSALYLCASSWNRGPNSPLHFGNGTRLTVT.

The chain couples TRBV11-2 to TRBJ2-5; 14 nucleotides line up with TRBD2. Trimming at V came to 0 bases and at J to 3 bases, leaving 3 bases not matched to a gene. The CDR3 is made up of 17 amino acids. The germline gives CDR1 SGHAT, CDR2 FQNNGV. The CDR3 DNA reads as TGTGCCAGCAGCTTAGACTCGGGACTAGCGGGAGAAGAGACCCAGTACTTC. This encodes CASSLDSGLAGEETQYF.

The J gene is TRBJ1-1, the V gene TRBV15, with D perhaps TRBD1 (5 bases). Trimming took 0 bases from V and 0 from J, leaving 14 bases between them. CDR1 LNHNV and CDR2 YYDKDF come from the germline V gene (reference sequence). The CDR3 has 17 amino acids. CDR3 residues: CATSRDTGRYLNTEAFF. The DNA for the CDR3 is TGTGCCACCAGCAGAGATACAGGACGCTACCTGAACACTGAAGCTTTCTTT.

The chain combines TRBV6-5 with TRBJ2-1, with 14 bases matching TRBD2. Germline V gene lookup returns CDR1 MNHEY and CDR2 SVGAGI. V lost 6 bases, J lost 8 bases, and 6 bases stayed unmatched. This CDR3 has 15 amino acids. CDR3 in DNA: TGTGCCAGCAGACTACAGACTAGCGGGAGGGATGAGCAGTTCTTC. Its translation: CASRLQTSGRDEQFF.

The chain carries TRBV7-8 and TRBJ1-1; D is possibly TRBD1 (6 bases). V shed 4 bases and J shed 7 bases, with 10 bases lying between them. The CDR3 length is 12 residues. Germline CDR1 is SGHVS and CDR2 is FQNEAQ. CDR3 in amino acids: CASSYRQDEAFF. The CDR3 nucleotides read TGTGCCAGCAGCTACCGACAGGATGAAGCTTTCTTT.

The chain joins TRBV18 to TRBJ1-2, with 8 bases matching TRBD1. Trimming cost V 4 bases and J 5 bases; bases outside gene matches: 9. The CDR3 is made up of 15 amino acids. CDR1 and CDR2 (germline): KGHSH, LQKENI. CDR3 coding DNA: TGTGCCAGCTCACGACAGGGGAACGCGAATTATGGCTACACCTTC. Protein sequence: CASSRQGNANYGYTF.

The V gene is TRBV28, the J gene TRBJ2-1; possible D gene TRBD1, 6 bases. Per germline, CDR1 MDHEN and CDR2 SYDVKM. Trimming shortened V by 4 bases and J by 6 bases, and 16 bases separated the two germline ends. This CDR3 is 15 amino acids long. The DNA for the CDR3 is TGTGCCAGCAGTTCTCGACAGGAAAAGTTCAATGAGCAGTTCTTC. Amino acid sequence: CASSSRQEKFNEQFF.

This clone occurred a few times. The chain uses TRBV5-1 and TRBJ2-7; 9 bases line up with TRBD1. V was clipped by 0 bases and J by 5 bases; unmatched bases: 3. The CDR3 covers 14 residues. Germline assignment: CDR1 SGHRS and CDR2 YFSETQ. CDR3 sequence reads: CASSLGQGVNEQYF. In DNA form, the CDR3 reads TGCGCCAGCAGCTTGGGACAGGGGGTTAACGAGCAGTACTTC.

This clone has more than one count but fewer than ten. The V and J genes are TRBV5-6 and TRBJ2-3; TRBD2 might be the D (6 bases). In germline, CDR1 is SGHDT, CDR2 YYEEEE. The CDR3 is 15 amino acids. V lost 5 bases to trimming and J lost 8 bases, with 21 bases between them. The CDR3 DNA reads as TGTGCCAGCAGTCCCATCGGGGCTAGCGTTGGTACGCAGTATTTT. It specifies CASSPIGASVGTQYF.

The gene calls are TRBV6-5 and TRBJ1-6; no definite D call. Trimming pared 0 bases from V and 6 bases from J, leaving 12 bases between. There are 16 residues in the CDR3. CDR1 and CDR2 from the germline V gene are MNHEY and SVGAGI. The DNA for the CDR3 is TGTGCCAGCAGTTACTCGAAGCAGAGGATTAATTCACCCCTCCACTTT. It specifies CASSYSKQRINSPLHF.

The CDR3 region has the DNA TGTGCCAGCAGTTCCCCCAGACTAGCGGGAGCTTACGAGCAGTACTTC. Its protein product is CASSSPRLAGAYEQYF. The chain joins TRBV28 to TRBJ2-7; 12 nucleotides agree with TRBD2. Trimming cost V 4 bases and J 4 bases; bases outside gene matches: 8. Looked up from germline, CDR1 is MDHEN and CDR2 is SYDVKM. The CDR3 has 16 residues.

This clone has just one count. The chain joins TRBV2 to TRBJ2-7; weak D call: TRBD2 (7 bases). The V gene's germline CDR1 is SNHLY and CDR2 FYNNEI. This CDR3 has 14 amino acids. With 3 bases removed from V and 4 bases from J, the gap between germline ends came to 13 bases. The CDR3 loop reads CASSELGGLYEQYF. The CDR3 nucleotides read TGTGCCAGCAGTGAGCTCGGGGGGCTGTACGAGCAGTACTTC.

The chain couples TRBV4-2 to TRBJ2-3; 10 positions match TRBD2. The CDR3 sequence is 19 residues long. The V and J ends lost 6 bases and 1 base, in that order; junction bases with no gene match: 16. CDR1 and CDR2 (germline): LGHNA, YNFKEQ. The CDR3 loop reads CASSDIVLSGGFGTDTQYF. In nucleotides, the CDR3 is TGTGCCAGCAGTGATATTGTCCTTAGCGGGGGGTTTGGCACAGATACGCAGTATTTT.

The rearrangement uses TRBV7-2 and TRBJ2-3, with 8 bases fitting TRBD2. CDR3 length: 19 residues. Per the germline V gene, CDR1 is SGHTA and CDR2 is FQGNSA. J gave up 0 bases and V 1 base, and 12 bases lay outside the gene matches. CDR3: CASSLVRRGARPSTDTQYF. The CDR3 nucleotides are TGTGCCAGCAGCTTAGTTCGGCGGGGGGCTAGACCTAGCACAGATACGCAGTATTTT.

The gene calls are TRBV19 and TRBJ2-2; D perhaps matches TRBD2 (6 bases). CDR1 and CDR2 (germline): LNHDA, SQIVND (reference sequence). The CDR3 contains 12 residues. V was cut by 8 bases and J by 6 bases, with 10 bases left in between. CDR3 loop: CASSGVPGELFF. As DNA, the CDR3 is TGTGCCAGTTCGGGGGTTCCCGGGGAGCTGTTTTTT.

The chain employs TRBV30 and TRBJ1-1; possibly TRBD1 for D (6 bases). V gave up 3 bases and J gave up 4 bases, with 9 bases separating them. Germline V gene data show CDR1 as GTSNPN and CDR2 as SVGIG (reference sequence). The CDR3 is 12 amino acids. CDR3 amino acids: CAWSGDITEAFF. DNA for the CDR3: TGTGCCTGGAGCGGGGACATCACTGAAGCTTTCTTT.

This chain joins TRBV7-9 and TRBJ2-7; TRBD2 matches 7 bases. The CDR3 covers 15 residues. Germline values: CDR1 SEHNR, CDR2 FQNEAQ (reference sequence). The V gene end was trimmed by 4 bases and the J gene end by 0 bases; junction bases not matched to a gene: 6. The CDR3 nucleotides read TGTGCCAGCAGCTGGGCCGGGAGGACCTCCTACGAGCAGTACTTC. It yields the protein CASSWAGRTSYEQYF.